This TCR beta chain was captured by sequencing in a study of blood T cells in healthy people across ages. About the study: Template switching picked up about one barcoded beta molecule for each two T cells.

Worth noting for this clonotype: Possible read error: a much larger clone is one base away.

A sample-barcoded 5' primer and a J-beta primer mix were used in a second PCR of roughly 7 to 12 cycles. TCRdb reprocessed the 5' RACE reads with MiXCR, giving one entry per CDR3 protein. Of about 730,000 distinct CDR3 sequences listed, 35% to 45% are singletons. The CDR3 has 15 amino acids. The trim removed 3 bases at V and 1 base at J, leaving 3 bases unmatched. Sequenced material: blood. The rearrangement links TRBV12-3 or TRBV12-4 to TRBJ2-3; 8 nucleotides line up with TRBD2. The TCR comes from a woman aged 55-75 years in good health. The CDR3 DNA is TGTGCCAGCAGTTTGAGGCGGGGGGGCACAGATACGCAGTATTTT. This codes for CASSLRRGGTDTQYF.